The entry below describes one T cell receptor (beta chain). The sample originates from a study of blood T cell repertoires in COVID-19. On the study more broadly: Samples taken during acute and convalescent COVID-19 were collected in the United States, Italy and Spain. PBMCs, B-cell-depleted T cells, or T cells were the source of the cDNA or gDNA that made up the material.

This table comes from immunoSEQ multiplex PCR, and its TCRdb copy is limited to in-frame clones, with some not included. The sample includes some 200,000 clones, about nine tenths seen only once; the top ten take about 6%. Sequencing was performed on peripheral blood. This TCR was sampled from an older man with acute or convalescent COVID-19.

The CDR3 loop reads CASSDGHTDTQYF. The DNA for the CDR3 is TGCGCCAGCAGCGATGGACACACAGATACGCAGTATTTT. The rearrangement uses TRBV5-1 and TRBJ2-3, with D perhaps TRBD1 (5 bases). This CDR3 has 13 amino acids. Germline CDR1 and CDR2: SGHRS and YFSETQ. V was cut by 4 bases and J by 2 bases, with 8 bases left in between.